This TCR beta chain is drawn from a study of OX40 agonist ivuxolimab in advanced cancers. At the level of the study: Antecedent anti-PD-1, anti-PD-L1 or anti-CTLA-4 therapy was permissible, with around 41% having received some. Study-wide findings and caveats: CD8+ T cells were the subset that, on average, had more expanded clones than CD4+. Some nonresponders also had low normalized T-cell clonal expansion.

This clone was detected once. The antigen is undetermined. Germline loops: CDR1 SQVTM, CDR2 ANQGSEA. The CDR3 length is 12 residues. Trimming took 7 bases from V and 3 from J; bases not matched to a gene: 5. The data were produced by immunoSEQ multiplex PCR, yet TCRdb's version contains in-frame clones alone and is incomplete. The table includes tens of thousands of clones, roughly 89% detected once. This sample comprised CD4+ or CD8+ T cells sorted from blood, obtained in a trial of the OX40 agonist ivuxolimab. The chain combines TRBV29-1 with TRBJ1-2; 7 bases line up with TRBD1. The sequence came from an adult with an advanced solid tumor such as melanoma, head and neck, liver or kidney cancer. CDR3 DNA sequence: TGCAGCGCAGGGGGTGTATACTATGGCTACACCTTC. This encodes CSAGGVYYGYTF.